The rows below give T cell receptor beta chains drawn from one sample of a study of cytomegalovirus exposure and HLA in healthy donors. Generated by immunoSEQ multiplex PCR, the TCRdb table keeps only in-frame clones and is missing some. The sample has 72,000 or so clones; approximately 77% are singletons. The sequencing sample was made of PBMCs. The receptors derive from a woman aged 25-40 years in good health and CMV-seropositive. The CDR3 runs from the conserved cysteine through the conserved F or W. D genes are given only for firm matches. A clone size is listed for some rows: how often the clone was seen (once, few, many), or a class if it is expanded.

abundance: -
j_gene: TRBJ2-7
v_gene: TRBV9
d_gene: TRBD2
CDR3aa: CASSVGPSGTPYEQYF
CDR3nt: TGTGCCAGCAGCGTAGGCCCTAGCGGGACCCCCTACGAGCAGTACTTC

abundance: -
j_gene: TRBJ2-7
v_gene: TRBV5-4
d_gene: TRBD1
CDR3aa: CASSLAGTGDYEQYF
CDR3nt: TGTGCCAGCAGCTTGGCCGGGACAGGGGACTACGAGCAGTACTTC

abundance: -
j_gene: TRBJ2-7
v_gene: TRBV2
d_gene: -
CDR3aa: CASRSWGVGYEQYF
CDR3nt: TGTGCCAGCAGGTCTTGGGGAGTGGGCTACGAGCAGTACTTC

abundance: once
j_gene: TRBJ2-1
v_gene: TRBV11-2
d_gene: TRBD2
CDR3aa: CASSFFLAGPSYNEQFF
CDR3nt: TGTGCCAGCAGCTTTTTCCTAGCGGGTCCCTCCTACAATGAGCAGTTCTTC

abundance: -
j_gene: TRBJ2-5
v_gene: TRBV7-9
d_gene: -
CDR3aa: CASSLVPSRRETQYF
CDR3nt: TGTGCCAGCAGCTTAGTTCCTAGCCGGCGAGAGACCCAGTACTTC

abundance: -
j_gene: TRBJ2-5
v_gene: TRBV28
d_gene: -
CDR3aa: CASSLGGAETQYF
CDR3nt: TGTGCCAGCAGTTTAGGCGGGGCCGAGACCCAGTACTTC

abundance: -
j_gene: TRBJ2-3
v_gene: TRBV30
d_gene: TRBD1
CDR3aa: CAWSRGQGATDTQYF
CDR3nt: TGTGCCTGGAGTCGCGGACAGGGAGCCACAGATACGCAGTATTTT

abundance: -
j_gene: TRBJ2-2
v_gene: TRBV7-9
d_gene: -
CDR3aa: CASSARRVTGELFF
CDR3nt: TGTGCCAGCAGCGCGCGGAGGGTAACCGGGGAGCTGTTTTTT

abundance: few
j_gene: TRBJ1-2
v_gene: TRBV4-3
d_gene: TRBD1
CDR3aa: CASSQDPGQGYGYTF
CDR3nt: TGCGCCAGCAGCCAAGATCCGGGACAGGGCTATGGCTACACCTTC

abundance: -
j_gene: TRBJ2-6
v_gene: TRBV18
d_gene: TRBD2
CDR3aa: CASSRTSGMGANVLTF
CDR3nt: TGTGCCAGCTCACGGACTAGCGGTATGGGGGCCAACGTCCTGACTTTC

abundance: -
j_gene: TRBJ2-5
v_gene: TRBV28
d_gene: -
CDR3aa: CASSLVWGEETQYF
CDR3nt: TGTGCCAGCAGTTTAGTATGGGGAGAAGAGACCCAGTACTTC

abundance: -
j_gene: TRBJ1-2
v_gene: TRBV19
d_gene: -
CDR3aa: CASKPGANYGYTF
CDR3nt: TGTGCCAGTAAACCGGGGGCTAACTATGGCTACACCTTC

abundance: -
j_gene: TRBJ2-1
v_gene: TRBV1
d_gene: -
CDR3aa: CTSRLAGGYNEQFF
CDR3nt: TGCACCAGCAGATTAGCGGGGGGCTACAATGAGCAGTTCTTC

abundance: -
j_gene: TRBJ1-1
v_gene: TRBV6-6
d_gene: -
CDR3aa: CASSQGHLNTEAFF
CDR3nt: TGTGCCAGCAGCCAGGGACACTTGAACACTGAAGCTTTCTTT

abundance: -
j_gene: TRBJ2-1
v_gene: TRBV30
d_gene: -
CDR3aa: CAWSVGGSNEQFF
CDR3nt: TGTGCCTGGAGTGTAGGCGGGTCCAATGAGCAGTTCTTC

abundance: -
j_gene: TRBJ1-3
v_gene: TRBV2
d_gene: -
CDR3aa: CASSATQSGNTIYF
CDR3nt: TGTGCCAGCAGTGCCACCCAAAGCGGAAACACCATATATTTT

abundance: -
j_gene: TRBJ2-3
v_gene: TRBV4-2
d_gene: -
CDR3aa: CASRPEYTDTQYF
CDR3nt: TGTGCCAGCAGGCCGGAGTACACAGATACGCAGTATTTT

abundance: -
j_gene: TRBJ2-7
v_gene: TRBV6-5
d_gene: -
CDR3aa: CASSQTTYTYEQYF
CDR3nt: TGTGCCAGCAGCCAGACAACCTACACCTACGAGCAGTACTTC

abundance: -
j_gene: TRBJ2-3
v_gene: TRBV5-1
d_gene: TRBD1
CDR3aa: CASSLSTGGFTDTQYF
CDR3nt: TGCGCCAGCAGCTTGTCGACAGGGGGATTCACAGATACGCAGTATTTT

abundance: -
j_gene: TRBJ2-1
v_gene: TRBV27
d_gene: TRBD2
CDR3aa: CASLQTSGSDEQFF
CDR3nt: TGTGCCAGCCTCCAGACTAGCGGGAGTGATGAGCAGTTCTTC

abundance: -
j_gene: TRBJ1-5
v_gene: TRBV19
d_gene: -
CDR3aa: CASSITGGLRPQHF
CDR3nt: TGTGCCAGTAGTATAACAGGAGGACTAAGGCCCCAGCATTTT

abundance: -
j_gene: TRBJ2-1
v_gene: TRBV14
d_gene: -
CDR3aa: CASSQGAGLNEQFF
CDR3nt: TGTGCCAGCAGCCAAGGGGCAGGGCTCAATGAGCAGTTCTTC

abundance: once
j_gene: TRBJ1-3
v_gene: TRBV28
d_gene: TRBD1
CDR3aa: CASSHDRGHGNTIYF
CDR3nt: TGTGCCAGCAGCCACGACAGGGGTCATGGAAACACCATATATTTT

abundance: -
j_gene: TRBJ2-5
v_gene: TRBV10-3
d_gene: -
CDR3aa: CAFPGVPSSRETQYF
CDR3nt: TGTGCCTTCCCGGGAGTTCCCTCCTCGCGCGAGACCCAGTACTTC

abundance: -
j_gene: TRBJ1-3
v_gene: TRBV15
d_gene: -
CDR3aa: CATSMRQGNSGNTIYF
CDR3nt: TGTGCCACCAGCATGCGGCAGGGTAACTCTGGAAACACCATATATTTT

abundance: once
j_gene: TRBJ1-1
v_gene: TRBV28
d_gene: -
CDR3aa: CASSPTSRRGNTEAFF
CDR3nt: TGTGCCAGCAGCCCAACCTCTCGCCGGGGGAACACTGAAGCTTTCTTT

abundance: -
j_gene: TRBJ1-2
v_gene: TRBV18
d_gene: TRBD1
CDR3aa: CASSPRTGNDNYGYTF
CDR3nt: TGTGCCAGCTCACCGCGGACAGGGAATGACAACTATGGCTACACCTTC

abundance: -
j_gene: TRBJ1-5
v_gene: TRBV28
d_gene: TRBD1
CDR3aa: CASSRGQGLDQPQHF
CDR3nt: TGTGCCAGCAGCCGGGGACAGGGGTTAGATCAGCCCCAGCATTTT

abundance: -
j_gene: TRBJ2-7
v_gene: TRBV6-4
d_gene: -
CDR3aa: CASSVCQKTFTYEQYF
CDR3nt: TGTGCCAGCAGTGTCTGCCAAAAGACTTTCACCTACGAGCAGTACTTC

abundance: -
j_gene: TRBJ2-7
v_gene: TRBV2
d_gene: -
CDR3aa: CASSATVSYEQYF
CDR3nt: TGTGCCAGCAGTGCCACGGTAAGCTACGAGCAGTACTTC